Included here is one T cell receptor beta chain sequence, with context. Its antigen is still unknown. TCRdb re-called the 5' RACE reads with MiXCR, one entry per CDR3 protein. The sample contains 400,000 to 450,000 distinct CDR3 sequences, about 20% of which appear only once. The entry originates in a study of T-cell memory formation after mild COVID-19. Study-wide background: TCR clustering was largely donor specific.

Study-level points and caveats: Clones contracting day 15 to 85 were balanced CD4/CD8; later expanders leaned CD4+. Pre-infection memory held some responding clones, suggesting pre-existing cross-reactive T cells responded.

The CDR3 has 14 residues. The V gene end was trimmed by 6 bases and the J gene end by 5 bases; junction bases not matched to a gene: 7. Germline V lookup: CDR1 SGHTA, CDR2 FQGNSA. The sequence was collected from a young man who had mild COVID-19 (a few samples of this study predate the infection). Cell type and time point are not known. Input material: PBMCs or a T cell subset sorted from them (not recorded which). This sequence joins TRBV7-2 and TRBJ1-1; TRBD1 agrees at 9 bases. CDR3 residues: CASRPDRGWTEAFF. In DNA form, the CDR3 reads TGTGCCAGCAGACCCGACAGGGGGTGGACTGAAGCTTTCTTT.